A selection of T cell receptor beta chains follows, all from one sample in a study of T cell repertoires in cytomegalovirus infection. TCRdb re-derived calls from the reads in MiXCR, one entry per CDR3 protein. This table has more than 20,000 distinct CDR3 sequences, about 40% appearing once. No antigen has been assigned to these receptors. The material was CD8+ T cells from cultured PBMCs, obtained from culture after CMV antigen stimulation. These receptor sequences come from a human donor in good health (CMV status not recorded). Some clones in this sample may be carry-over from other donors' samples. Both conserved end residues are trimmed from each CDR3.

v_gene: TRBV2
j_gene: TRBJ2-7
CDR3aa: ASSERQGAYEQY

v_gene: TRBV5-3
j_gene: TRBJ1-6
CDR3aa: ASSLEGRSSYNSPLH

v_gene: TRBV7-2
j_gene: TRBJ2-7
CDR3aa: ASSQRLADEQY

v_gene: TRBV7-8
j_gene: TRBJ2-6
CDR3aa: ASSLVSGSGANVLT

v_gene: TRBV28
j_gene: TRBJ1-4
CDR3aa: ASSLWIGEGGEKLF

v_gene: TRBV12-3/TRBV12-4
j_gene: TRBJ1-5
CDR3aa: ASSLGTGVQPQH

v_gene: TRBV2
j_gene: TRBJ2-5
CDR3aa: AREKQDSQETQY

v_gene: TRBV3-1
j_gene: TRBJ1-6
CDR3aa: ASSPLAQQGRNSPLH

v_gene: TRBV7-2
j_gene: TRBJ2-1
CDR3aa: ASRGAEYNEQF

v_gene: TRBV4-1
j_gene: TRBJ2-1
CDR3aa: ASSQDRLAGMGYNEQF

v_gene: TRBV7-9
j_gene: TRBJ2-2
CDR3aa: ASSSQGFRRPNTGELF

v_gene: TRBV4-3
j_gene: TRBJ2-3
CDR3aa: ASSQVEGAVDTQY

v_gene: TRBV11-2
j_gene: TRBJ1-1
CDR3aa: ASSLASAGLTEAF

v_gene: TRBV7-2
j_gene: TRBJ2-6
CDR3aa: ASSPLRPDTLSGANVLT

v_gene: TRBV7-1
j_gene: TRBJ2-5
CDR3aa: ASSHPPGDQETQY

v_gene: TRBV12-3/TRBV12-4
j_gene: TRBJ2-1
CDR3aa: ASGGGHSYNEQF

v_gene: TRBV7-8
j_gene: TRBJ2-7
CDR3aa: ASSAYQMGFSYEQY

v_gene: TRBV12-5
j_gene: TRBJ2-3
CDR3aa: ASGLISGGSTDTQY

v_gene: TRBV12-3/TRBV12-4
j_gene: TRBJ1-2
CDR3aa: ASTRNGGGYT

v_gene: TRBV24-1
j_gene: TRBJ2-2
CDR3aa: ATSDLTGVHTGELF

v_gene: TRBV12-3/TRBV12-4
j_gene: TRBJ2-5
CDR3aa: ASSEALAGDLIQETQY

v_gene: TRBV28
j_gene: TRBJ2-2
CDR3aa: ASSLTGTTGELF

v_gene: TRBV7-6
j_gene: TRBJ2-3
CDR3aa: ASSLFSAGTSTDTQY

v_gene: TRBV7-6
j_gene: TRBJ2-7
CDR3aa: ASSPGTGNTYEQY

v_gene: TRBV7-3
j_gene: TRBJ1-1
CDR3aa: ASSKPGEAVNEAY

v_gene: TRBV5-1
j_gene: TRBJ1-1
CDR3aa: ASMQGQGGTEAF

v_gene: TRBV7-9
j_gene: TRBJ2-1
CDR3aa: ASSPTANEQF

v_gene: TRBV2
j_gene: TRBJ1-2
CDR3aa: ASSDLGWDGYT

v_gene: TRBV11-2
j_gene: TRBJ2-1
CDR3aa: ASSYGGRSEQF